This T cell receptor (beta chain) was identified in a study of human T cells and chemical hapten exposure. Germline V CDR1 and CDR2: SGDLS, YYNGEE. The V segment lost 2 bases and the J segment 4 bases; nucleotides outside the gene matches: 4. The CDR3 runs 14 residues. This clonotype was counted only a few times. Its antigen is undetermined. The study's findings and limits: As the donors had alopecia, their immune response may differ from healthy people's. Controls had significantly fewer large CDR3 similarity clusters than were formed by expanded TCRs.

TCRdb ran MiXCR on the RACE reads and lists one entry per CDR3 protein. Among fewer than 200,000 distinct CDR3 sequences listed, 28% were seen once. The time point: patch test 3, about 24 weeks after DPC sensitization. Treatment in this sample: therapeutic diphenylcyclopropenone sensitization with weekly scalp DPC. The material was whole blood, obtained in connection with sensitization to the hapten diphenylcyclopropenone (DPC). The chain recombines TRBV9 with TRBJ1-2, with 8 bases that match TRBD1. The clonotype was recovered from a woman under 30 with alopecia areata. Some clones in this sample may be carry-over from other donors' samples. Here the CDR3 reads CASSVGQDIYGYTF. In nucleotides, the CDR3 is TGTGCCAGCAGCGTGGGACAGGATATCTATGGCTACACCTTC.